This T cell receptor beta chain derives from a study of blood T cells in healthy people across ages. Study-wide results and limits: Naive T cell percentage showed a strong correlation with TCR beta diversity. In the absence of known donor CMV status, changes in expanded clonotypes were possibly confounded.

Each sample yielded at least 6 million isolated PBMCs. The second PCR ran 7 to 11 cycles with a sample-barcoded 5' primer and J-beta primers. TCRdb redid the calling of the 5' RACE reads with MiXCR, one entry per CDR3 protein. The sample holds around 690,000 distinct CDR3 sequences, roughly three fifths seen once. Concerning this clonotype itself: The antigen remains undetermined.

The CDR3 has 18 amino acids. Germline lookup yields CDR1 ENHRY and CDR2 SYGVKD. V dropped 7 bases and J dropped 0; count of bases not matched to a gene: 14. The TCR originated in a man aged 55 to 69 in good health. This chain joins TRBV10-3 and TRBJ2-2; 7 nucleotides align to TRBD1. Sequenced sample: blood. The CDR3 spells CAITSTFQGDSNTGELFF. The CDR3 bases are TGTGCCATCACGAGTACCTTCCAGGGGGATTCGAACACCGGGGAGCTGTTTTTT.